This is a list of T cell receptor beta chains from one sample in a study of T cell repertoires in cytomegalovirus infection. Each CDR3 protein gets one entry after TCRdb re-called the reads with MiXCR. Here the sample spans 250,000 to 300,000 distinct CDR3 sequences, roughly 15% being singletons. Sequencing used PBMCs. These receptors originate from a human donor in good health (CMV status not recorded). Some clones in this sample may be carry-over from other donors' samples. Each CDR3 is given without its conserved first and last residue. For some rows the clone size is stated as once, few or many, or as a class when expanded; others skip it.

V gene: TRBV7-3
clone size: NA
J gene: TRBJ2-2
CDR3 protein: ASRWGADTGELF

V gene: TRBV20-1
clone size: many
J gene: TRBJ2-5
CDR3 protein: SAKWGQETQY

V gene: TRBV5-5
clone size: many
J gene: TRBJ2-1
CDR3 protein: ASSLFLADSSYNEQF

V gene: TRBV7-7
clone size: many
J gene: TRBJ2-1
CDR3 protein: ASTLPVGGRCNEQF

V gene: TRBV7-2
clone size: NA
J gene: TRBJ1-1
CDR3 protein: ASSSRGGLSAF

V gene: TRBV10-3
clone size: few
J gene: TRBJ2-1
CDR3 protein: AIRGQGAYDEQF

V gene: TRBV6-5
clone size: NA
J gene: TRBJ1-1
CDR3 protein: ASRPTPTEAF

V gene: TRBV28
clone size: many
J gene: TRBJ2-5
CDR3 protein: ASSNAERQGAETQY

V gene: TRBV10-3
clone size: few
J gene: TRBJ1-2
CDR3 protein: AISEGTANYGYT

V gene: TRBV19
clone size: many
J gene: TRBJ2-2
CDR3 protein: ASSIDGRGNTGELF

V gene: TRBV12-3/TRBV12-4
clone size: NA
J gene: TRBJ2-2
CDR3 protein: ASSTTDGTGELF

V gene: TRBV20-1
clone size: NA
J gene: TRBJ2-5
CDR3 protein: SAIIETQY

V gene: TRBV29-1
clone size: few
J gene: TRBJ1-1
CDR3 protein: SGSAMSGTEAF

V gene: TRBV29-1
clone size: NA
J gene: TRBJ2-7
CDR3 protein: STTGEGGSDEQY

V gene: TRBV29-1
clone size: NA
J gene: TRBJ2-3
CDR3 protein: SVEMGFRDTQY

V gene: TRBV20-1
clone size: few
J gene: TRBJ1-4
CDR3 protein: SAKQGVEKLF

V gene: TRBV28
clone size: few
J gene: TRBJ2-6
CDR3 protein: ASSLNIGQSGANVLT

V gene: TRBV4-2
clone size: many
J gene: TRBJ2-1
CDR3 protein: ASSQDGLSSYNEQF

V gene: TRBV28
clone size: many
J gene: TRBJ2-7
CDR3 protein: ASSLPGTGNYEQY

V gene: TRBV7-8
clone size: many
J gene: TRBJ2-3
CDR3 protein: ASSPRDYPDTQY

V gene: TRBV7-3
clone size: many
J gene: TRBJ2-1
CDR3 protein: ASSLGLAGPYNEQF

V gene: TRBV7-2
clone size: many
J gene: TRBJ2-3
CDR3 protein: ASSLGWADTQY

V gene: TRBV20-1
clone size: NA
J gene: TRBJ2-5
CDR3 protein: SAVAGIPTQY

V gene: TRBV25-1
clone size: few
J gene: TRBJ2-5
CDR3 protein: ASRGGRERETQY

V gene: TRBV2
clone size: NA
J gene: TRBJ1-1
CDR3 protein: ASSLQGMNTEAF

V gene: TRBV2
clone size: few
J gene: TRBJ2-1
CDR3 protein: ASWAGGGEQF

V gene: TRBV5-4
clone size: few
J gene: TRBJ2-2
CDR3 protein: ASSLGTGDWTGELF

V gene: TRBV29-1
clone size: few
J gene: TRBJ1-2
CDR3 protein: SVEEGGKGQGSGYT

V gene: TRBV5-4
clone size: NA
J gene: TRBJ1-2
CDR3 protein: ASSLTRGNYGYT

V gene: TRBV7-4
clone size: few
J gene: TRBJ2-7
CDR3 protein: ASSLPSGGPWNEQY

V gene: TRBV7-2
clone size: many
J gene: TRBJ1-5
CDR3 protein: ASSLQVSNQPQH

V gene: TRBV7-2
clone size: many
J gene: TRBJ2-1
CDR3 protein: ASSPRGNSYNEQF

V gene: TRBV7-6
clone size: many
J gene: TRBJ1-2
CDR3 protein: ASSSPGQGHYGYT

V gene: TRBV7-6
clone size: many
J gene: TRBJ2-3
CDR3 protein: ASSLMTGSTDTQY

V gene: TRBV6-2/TRBV6-3
clone size: NA
J gene: TRBJ1-1
CDR3 protein: ASSMDLPNTEAF

V gene: TRBV12-3/TRBV12-4
clone size: many
J gene: TRBJ1-1
CDR3 protein: ASSLGLLGFGTEAF

V gene: TRBV11-2
clone size: NA
J gene: TRBJ2-4
CDR3 protein: ASSLSQGLLAKNIQY

V gene: TRBV28
clone size: many
J gene: TRBJ2-1
CDR3 protein: ASSLLAGGYNEQF

V gene: TRBV20-1
clone size: few
J gene: TRBJ2-1
CDR3 protein: SARQLSSYNEQF

V gene: TRBV6-6
clone size: NA
J gene: TRBJ1-1
CDR3 protein: ASRDRGVTEAF

V gene: TRBV28
clone size: many
J gene: TRBJ1-5
CDR3 protein: ASSSDSGGTPQH

V gene: TRBV5-6
clone size: NA
J gene: TRBJ2-1
CDR3 protein: ASSLVDRENEQF

V gene: TRBV4-2
clone size: few
J gene: TRBJ2-2
CDR3 protein: ASSRLPPGQANTGELF

V gene: TRBV12-3/TRBV12-4
clone size: many
J gene: TRBJ2-2
CDR3 protein: ASSLMLAGTNTGELF

V gene: TRBV6-2/TRBV6-3
clone size: many
J gene: TRBJ2-5
CDR3 protein: ASSPVGRETQY

V gene: TRBV7-9
clone size: many
J gene: TRBJ1-5
CDR3 protein: ASSSWDRNGNQPQH

V gene: TRBV18
clone size: few
J gene: TRBJ2-3
CDR3 protein: ASSPDNHGLTDTQY

V gene: TRBV7-9
clone size: many
J gene: TRBJ2-1
CDR3 protein: ASSSPRLAGDYNEQF

V gene: TRBV27
clone size: few
J gene: TRBJ2-5
CDR3 protein: ASSTGTSGGETQY

V gene: TRBV3-1
clone size: NA
J gene: TRBJ1-2
CDR3 protein: ASSPLARQDYGYT

V gene: TRBV6-2/TRBV6-3
clone size: many
J gene: TRBJ2-1
CDR3 protein: ASSPRRQGARGGEQF

V gene: TRBV5-1
clone size: few
J gene: TRBJ1-1
CDR3 protein: ASSLARDPRGAEAF

V gene: TRBV27
clone size: many
J gene: TRBJ2-1
CDR3 protein: ASSSISGRGNEQF

V gene: TRBV2
clone size: few
J gene: TRBJ2-3
CDR3 protein: ASTTRSTDTQY

V gene: TRBV7-8
clone size: many
J gene: TRBJ2-7
CDR3 protein: ASSRRRDRSYEQY

V gene: TRBV27
clone size: NA
J gene: TRBJ2-5
CDR3 protein: ASSNRQREY

V gene: TRBV28
clone size: NA
J gene: TRBJ2-7
CDR3 protein: ASSLGLAGGGDEQY

V gene: TRBV6-1
clone size: NA
J gene: TRBJ2-3
CDR3 protein: ASSPLVAGAYQGTQY

V gene: TRBV4-1
clone size: NA
J gene: TRBJ1-5
CDR3 protein: ASSQVPGNQPQH